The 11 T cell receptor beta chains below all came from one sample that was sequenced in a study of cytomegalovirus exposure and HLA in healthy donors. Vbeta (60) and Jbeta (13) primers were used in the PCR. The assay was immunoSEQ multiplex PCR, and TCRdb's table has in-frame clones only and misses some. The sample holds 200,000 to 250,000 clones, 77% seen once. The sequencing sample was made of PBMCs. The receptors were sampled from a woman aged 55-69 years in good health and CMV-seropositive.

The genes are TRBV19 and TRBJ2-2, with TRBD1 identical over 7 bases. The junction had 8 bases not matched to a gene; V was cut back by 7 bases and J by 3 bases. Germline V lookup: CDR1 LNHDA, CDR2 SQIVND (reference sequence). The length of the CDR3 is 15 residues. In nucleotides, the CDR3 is TGTGCCAGTATAGAAAGGGACAGATACACCGGGGAGCTGTTTTTT. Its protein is CASIERDRYTGELFF.

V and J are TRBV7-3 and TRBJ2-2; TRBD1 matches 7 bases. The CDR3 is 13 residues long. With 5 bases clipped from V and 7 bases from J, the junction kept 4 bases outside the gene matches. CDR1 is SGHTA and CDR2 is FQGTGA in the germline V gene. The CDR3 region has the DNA TGTGCCAGCAGCCCACAGGGGAGCGGGGAGCTGTTTTTT. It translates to CASSPQGSGELFF.

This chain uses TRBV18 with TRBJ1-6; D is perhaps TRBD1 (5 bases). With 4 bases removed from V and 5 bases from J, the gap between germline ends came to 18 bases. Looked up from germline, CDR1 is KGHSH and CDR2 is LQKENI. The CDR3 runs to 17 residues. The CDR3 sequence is CASSHRTDDSHNSPLHF. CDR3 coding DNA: TGTGCCAGCTCACACCGCACCGATGACAGTCATAATTCACCCCTCCACTTT.

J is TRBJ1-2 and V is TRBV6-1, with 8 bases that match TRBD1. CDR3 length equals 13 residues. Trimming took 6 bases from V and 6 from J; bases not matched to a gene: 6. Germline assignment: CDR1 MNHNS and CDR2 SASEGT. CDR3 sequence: CASSLDRDDGYTF. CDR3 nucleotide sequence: TGTGCCAGCAGCTTGGACAGGGACGATGGCTACACCTTC.

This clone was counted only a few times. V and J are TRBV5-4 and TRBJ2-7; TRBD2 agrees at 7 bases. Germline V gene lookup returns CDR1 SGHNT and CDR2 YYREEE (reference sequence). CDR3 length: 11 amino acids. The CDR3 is CATQASGEQYF. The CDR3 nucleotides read TGTGCAACACAGGCTAGCGGAGAGCAGTACTTC.

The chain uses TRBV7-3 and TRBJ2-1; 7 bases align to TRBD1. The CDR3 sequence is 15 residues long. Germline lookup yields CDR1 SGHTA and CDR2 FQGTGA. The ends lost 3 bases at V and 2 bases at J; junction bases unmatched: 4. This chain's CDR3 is CASSLGQGAYNEQFF. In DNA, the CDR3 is TGTGCCAGCAGCTTGGGTCAGGGGGCCTACAATGAGCAGTTCTTC.

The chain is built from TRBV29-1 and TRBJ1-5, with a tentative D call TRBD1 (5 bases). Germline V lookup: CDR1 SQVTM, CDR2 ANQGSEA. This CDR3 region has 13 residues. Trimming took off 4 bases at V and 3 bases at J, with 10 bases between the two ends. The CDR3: CSVVEQVNQPQHF. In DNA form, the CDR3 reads TGCAGCGTTGTAGAACAGGTCAATCAGCCCCAGCATTTT.

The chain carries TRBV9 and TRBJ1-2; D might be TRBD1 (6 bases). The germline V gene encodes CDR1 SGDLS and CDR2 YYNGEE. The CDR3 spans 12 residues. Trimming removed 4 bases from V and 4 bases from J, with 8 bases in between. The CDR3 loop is CASSPDSYGYTF. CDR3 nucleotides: TGTGCCAGCAGCCCGGACAGCTATGGCTACACCTTC.

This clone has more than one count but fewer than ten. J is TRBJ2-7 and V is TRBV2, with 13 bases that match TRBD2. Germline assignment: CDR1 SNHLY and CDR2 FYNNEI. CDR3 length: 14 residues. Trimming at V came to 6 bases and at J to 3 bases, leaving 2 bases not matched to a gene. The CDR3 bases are TGTGCCAGCAGCCGACTAGCGGGAGGCTACGAGCAGTACTTC. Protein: CASSRLAGGYEQYF. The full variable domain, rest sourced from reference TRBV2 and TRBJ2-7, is EPEVTQTPSHQVTQMGQEVILRCVPISNHLYFYWYRQILGQKVEFLVSFYNNEISEKSEIFDDQFSVERPDGSNFTLKIRSTKLEDSAMYFCASSRLAGGYEQYFGPGTRLTVT.

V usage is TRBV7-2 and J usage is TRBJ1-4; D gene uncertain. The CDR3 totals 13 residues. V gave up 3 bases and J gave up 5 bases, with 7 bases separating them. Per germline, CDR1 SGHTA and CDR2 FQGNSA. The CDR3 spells CASSFSQNEKLFF. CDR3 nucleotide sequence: TGTGCCAGCAGCTTCTCGCAGAATGAAAAACTGTTTTTT.

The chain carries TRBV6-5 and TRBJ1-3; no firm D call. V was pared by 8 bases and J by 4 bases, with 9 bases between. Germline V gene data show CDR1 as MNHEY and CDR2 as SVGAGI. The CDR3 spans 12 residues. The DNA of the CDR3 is TGTGCCAGCGTCGCGGGGGGAAACACCATATATTTT. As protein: CASVAGGNTIYF.